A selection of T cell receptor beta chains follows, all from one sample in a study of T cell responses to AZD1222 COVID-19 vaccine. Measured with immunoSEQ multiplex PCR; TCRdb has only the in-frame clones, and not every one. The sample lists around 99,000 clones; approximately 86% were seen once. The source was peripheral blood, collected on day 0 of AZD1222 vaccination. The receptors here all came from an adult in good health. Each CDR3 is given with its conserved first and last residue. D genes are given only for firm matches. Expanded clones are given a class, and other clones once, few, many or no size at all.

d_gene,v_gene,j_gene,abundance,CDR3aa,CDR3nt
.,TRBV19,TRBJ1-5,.,CASTGARNQPQHF,TGTGCCAGTACAGGAGCCCGCAATCAGCCCCAGCATTTT
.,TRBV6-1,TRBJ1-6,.,CASSEAGVSPLHF,TGTGCCAGCAGTGAAGCAGGGGTTTCACCCCTCCACTTT
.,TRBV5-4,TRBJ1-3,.,CASSLGSPGGNTIYF,TGTGCCAGCAGCTTGGGGTCCCCGGGTGGAAACACCATATATTTT
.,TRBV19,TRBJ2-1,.,CASSIKTFNEQFF,TGTGCCAGTAGTATTAAGACTTTCAATGAGCAGTTCTTC
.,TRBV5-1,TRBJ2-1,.,CASSLLGSRSYNEQFF,TGCGCCAGCAGCTTGCTTGGAAGCCGCTCCTACAATGAGCAGTTCTTC
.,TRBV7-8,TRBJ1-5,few,CASSLLRTGTNQPQHF,TGTGCCAGCAGCTTGCTAAGAACTGGGACCAATCAGCCCCAGCATTTT
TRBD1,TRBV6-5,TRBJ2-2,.,CASSYSRWDRYGELFF,TGTGCCAGCAGTTACTCGCGTTGGGACAGGTATGGGGAGCTGTTTTTT
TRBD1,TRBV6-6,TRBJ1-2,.,CASSYSTQGIYYGYTF,TGTGCCAGCAGTTACTCGACACAGGGGATTTACTATGGCTACACCTTC
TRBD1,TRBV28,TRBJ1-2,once,CASSSIGQGRFYGYTF,TGTGCCAGCAGTTCCATCGGACAGGGGCGTTTCTATGGCTACACCTTC
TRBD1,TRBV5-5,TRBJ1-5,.,CASSFTGGTGQPQHF,TGTGCCAGCAGCTTTACAGGGGGCACAGGTCAGCCCCAGCATTTT
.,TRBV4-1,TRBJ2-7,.,CASSQPTAGSATYEQYF,TGCGCCAGCAGCCAACCTACGGCCGGTTCAGCCACCTACGAGCAGTACTTC
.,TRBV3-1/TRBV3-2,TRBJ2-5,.,CASSQTPRGETQYF,TGTGCCAGCAGCCAAACCCCAAGGGGAGAGACCCAGTACTTC
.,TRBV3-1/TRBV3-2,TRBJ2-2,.,CASSHTSGELFF,TGTGCCAGCAGCCATACCAGCGGGGAGCTGTTTTTT
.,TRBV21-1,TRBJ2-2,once,CASSKVKVAVGLNANTGELFF,TGTGCCAGCAGCAAAGTCAAGGTGGCAGTTGGCCTTAACGCGAACACCGGGGAGCTGTTTTTT
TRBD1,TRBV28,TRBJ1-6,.,CASSLSGTVNSPLHF,TGTGCCAGCAGTTTATCCGGGACAGTTAATTCACCCCTCCACTTT
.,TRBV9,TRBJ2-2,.,CASSVTSLNTGELFF,TGTGCCAGCAGCGTTACCAGCCTTAACACCGGGGAGCTGTTTTTT
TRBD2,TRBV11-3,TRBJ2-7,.,CASSSGLAGTYEQYF,TGTGCCAGCAGCTCGGGACTAGCGGGGACGTACGAGCAGTACTTC
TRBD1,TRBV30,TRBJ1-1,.,CAWRTGGGSTEAFF,TGTGCCTGGAGGACAGGGGGCGGGAGCACTGAAGCTTTCTTT
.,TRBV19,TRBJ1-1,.,CASTPRRVMNTEAFF,TGTGCCAGTACTCCGCGCCGAGTCATGAACACTGAAGCTTTCTTT
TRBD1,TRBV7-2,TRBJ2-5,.,CASSFDRGGETQYF,TGTGCCAGCAGCTTCGACAGGGGGGGTGAGACCCAGTACTTC
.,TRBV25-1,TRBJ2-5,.,CASSERGISDGETQYF,TGTGCCAGCAGTGAAAGGGGTATCTCGGACGGCGAGACCCAGTACTTC
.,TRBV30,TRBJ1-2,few,CAWSVLQGVGYTF,TGTGCCTGGAGTGTCTTACAGGGAGTTGGCTACACCTTC
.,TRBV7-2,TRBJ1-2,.,CASSWPAGQALSF,TGTGCCAGCAGCTGGCCAGCCGGGCAGGCACTCTCCTTC
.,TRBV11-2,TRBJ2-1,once,CASSLRRGLNEQFF,TGTGCCAGCAGCTTACGCAGGGGCCTCAATGAGCAGTTCTTC
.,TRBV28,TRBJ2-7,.,CASSLRGHEQYF,TGTGCCAGCAGTTTGCGGGGTCACGAGCAGTACTTC
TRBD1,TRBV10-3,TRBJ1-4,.,CAISESGTGGTNEKLFF,TGTGCCATCAGTGAGTCGGGGACAGGCGGGACTAATGAAAAACTGTTTTTT
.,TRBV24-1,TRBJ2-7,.,CATSDYSGQPHYF,TGTGCCACCAGTGATTATTCGGGCCAGCCCCATTACTTC
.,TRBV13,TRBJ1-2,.,CASSLSRDGYTF,TGTGCCAGCAGCTTAAGCAGGGACGGCTACACCTTC
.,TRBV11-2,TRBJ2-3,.,CASSPTLGPDTQYF,TGTGCCAGCAGCCCCACCCTGGGCCCAGATACGCAGTATTTT
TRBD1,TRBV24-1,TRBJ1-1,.,CATSTGTGRSTEAFF,TGTGCCACCAGTACCGGGACAGGTCGTTCCACTGAAGCTTTCTTT
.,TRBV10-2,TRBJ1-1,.,CASSDRGRPNTEAFF,TGCGCCAGCAGTGACAGAGGCAGGCCGAACACTGAAGCTTTCTTT
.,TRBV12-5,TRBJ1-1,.,CASGSGGPNTEAFF,TGTGCTAGTGGTTCGGGGGGCCCAAACACTGAAGCTTTCTTT
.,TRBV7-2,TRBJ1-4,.,CASSPRTGPEKLFF,TGTGCCAGCAGCCCTCGCACGGGACCTGAAAAACTGTTTTTT
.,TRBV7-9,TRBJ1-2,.,CASSLGANNYGYTF,TGTGCCAGCAGCTTAGGGGCAAATAACTATGGCTACACCTTC
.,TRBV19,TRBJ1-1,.,CASKGRITTEAFF,TGTGCCAGTAAGGGACGGATCACTACTGAAGCTTTCTTT
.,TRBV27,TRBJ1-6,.,CASTQGNSPLHF,TGTGCCAGCACCCAGGGGAATTCACCCCTCCACTTT
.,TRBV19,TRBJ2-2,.,CASRGRRDTGELFF,TGTGCCAGTAGGGGTCGAAGGGACACCGGGGAGCTGTTTTTT
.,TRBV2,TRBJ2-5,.,CASSVGIKETQYF,TGTGCCAGCAGTGTGGGTATTAAAGAGACCCAGTACTTC
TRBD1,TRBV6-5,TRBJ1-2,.,CASSQDREDGYTF,TGTGCCAGCAGCCAGGACAGGGAAGATGGCTACACCTTC
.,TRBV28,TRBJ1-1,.,CASSQTGRNEAFF,TGTGCCAGCAGTCAAACGGGGCGTAATGAAGCTTTCTTT
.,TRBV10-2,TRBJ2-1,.,CASRVRDPTGNEQFF,TGCGCCAGCAGAGTGAGGGACCCGACCGGGAATGAGCAGTTCTTC
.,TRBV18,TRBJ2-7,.,CASSPKYEQGEQYF,TGTGCCAGCTCACCGAAATACGAACAGGGTGAGCAGTACTTC
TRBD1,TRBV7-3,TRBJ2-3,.,CASSRTGVTDTQYF,TGTGCCAGCAGCCGGACAGGGGTCACAGATACGCAGTATTTT
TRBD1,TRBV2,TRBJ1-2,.,CASSGPTETGFYGYTF,TGTGCCAGCAGTGGCCCGACCGAGACAGGGTTCTATGGCTACACCTTC
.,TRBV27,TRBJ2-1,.,CASSLSRNPSWQFF,TGTGCCAGCAGTTTATCGCGGAACCCGTCATGGCAGTTCTTC
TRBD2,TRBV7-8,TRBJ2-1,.,CASSPRTSGENWFF,TGTGCCAGCAGCCCACGGACTAGCGGGGAAAATTGGTTCTTC
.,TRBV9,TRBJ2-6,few,CASSAYSGANVLTF,TGTGCCAGCAGCGCCTACTCTGGGGCCAACGTCCTGACTTTC
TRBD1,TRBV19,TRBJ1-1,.,CASSITGVPEAFF,TGTGCCAGTAGTATCACAGGGGTCCCTGAAGCTTTCTTT
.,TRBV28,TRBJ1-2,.,CASSLTGNYGYTF,TGTGCCAGCAGTTTAACAGGGAACTATGGCTACACCTTC
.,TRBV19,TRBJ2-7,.,CASSILGGYEQYF,TGTGCCAGTAGTATACTTGGCGGGTACGAGCAGTACTTC
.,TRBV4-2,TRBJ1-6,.,CASSQDLRIENSPLHF,TGTGCCAGCAGCCAAGATCTCAGGATAGAAAATTCACCCCTCCACTTT
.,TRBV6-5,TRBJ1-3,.,CASKDRTISGNTIYF,TGTGCCAGCAAGGACCGGACCATCTCTGGAAACACCATATATTTT
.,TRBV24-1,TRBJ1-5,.,CATRPKSNQPQHF,TGTGCCACCAGGCCGAAGAGCAATCAGCCCCAGCATTTT
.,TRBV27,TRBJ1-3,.,CASSLGGRNTIYF,TGTGCCAGCAGTTTAGGCGGGAGAAACACCATATATTTT
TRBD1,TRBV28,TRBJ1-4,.,CASSFGARGEKLFF,TGTGCCAGCAGTTTCGGCGCCAGGGGGGAAAAACTGTTTTTT
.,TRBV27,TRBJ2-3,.,CASSFSVEGTDTQYF,TGTGCCAGCAGTTTTTCGGTGGAAGGCACAGATACGCAGTATTTT